What follows describes a single T cell receptor (beta chain). A junction boundary mismatches the germline segment, possibly from a read error. The data belong to a study of T-cell memory formation after mild COVID-19. Study context: Across donors, TCR clusters were largely donor specific.

The CDR3 covers 12 residues. Germline V lookup: CDR1 DFQATT, CDR2 SNEGSKA (reference sequence). TCRalpha and TCRbeta libraries used 5'RACE with constant-segment primers and UMIs. Using its own MiXCR run on the 5' RACE reads, TCRdb lists one record per CDR3 protein. Of hundreds of thousands of distinct CDR3 sequences in the sample, roughly 15% are singletons; the top ten hold about 20%. Input material: PBMCs or a T cell subset sorted from them (not recorded which). This receptor was taken from a man aged 18 to 30 who had mild COVID-19 (a few samples of this study predate the infection). Cell type and time point are not known. The rearrangement links TRBV20-1 to TRBJ1-1, with D perhaps TRBD1 (5 bases). DNA of the CDR3: TGCAGTGATAGACCTCGGGGCCGTGAAGCTTTCTTT. Its translation is CSDRPRGREAFF.